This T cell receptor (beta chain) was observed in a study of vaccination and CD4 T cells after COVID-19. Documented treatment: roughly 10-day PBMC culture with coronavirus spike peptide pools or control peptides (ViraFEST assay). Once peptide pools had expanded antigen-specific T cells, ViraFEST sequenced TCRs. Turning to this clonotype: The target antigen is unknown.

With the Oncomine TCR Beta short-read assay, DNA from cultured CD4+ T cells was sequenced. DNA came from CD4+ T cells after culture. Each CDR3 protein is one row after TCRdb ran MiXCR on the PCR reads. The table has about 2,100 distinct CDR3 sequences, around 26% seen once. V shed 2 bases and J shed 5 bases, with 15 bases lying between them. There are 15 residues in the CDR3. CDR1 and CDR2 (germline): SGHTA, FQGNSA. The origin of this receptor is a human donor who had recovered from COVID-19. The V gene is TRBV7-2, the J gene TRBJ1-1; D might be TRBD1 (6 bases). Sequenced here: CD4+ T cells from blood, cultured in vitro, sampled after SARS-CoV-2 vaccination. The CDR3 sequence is CASSLRANRETEAFF. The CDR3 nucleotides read TGTGCCAGCAGCTTAAGGGCGAACAGGGAAACTGAAGCTTTCTTT.